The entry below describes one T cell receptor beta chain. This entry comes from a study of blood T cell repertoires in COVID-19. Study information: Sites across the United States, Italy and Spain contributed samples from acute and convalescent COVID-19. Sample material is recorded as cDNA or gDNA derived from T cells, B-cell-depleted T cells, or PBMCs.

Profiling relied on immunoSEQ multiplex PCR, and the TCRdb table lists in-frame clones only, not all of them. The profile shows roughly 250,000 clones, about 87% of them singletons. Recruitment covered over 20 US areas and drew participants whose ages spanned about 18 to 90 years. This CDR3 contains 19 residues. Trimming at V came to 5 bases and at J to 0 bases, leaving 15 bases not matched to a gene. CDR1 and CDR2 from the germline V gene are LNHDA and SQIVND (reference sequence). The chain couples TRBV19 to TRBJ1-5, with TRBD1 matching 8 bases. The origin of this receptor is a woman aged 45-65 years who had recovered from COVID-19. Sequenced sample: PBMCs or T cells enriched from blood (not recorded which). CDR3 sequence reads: CASSANRDRRVYSNQPQHF. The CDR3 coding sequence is TGTGCCAGTAGTGCCAACCGGGACAGGAGGGTCTATAGCAATCAGCCCCAGCATTTT.